This TCR beta chain was sequenced in a study of vaccination and CD4 T cells after COVID-19. Study-wide context: Cellular stimulation was performed using overlapping spike peptides derived from SARS-CoV-2, HCoV-NL63, HCoV-OC43 and HCoV-229E. General observations from the study: Median counts of SARS-CoV-2-reactive clonotypes increased from roughly 19 to 38; this difference was not significant. Median about 88% of reactive clones detected in convalescent patients emerged only post-vaccination.

An Oncomine TCR Beta short-read assay was used to sequence the DNA from cultured CD4+ T cells. TCRdb independently ran MiXCR on the PCR reads; one entry per CDR3 protein. The data contain about 17,000 distinct CDR3 sequences, more than 45% of them singletons. A remark on this clonotype: Antigen unknown.

Time point reported: late sampling 161 to 241 days after vaccination in three convalescent patients. The sample's treatment: 10-day PBMC culture with coronavirus spike peptide pools or control peptides (ViraFEST assay). Antigen-specific T cell expansion with peptide pools preceded TCR sequencing in the ViraFEST approach. The source is a human donor who had recovered from COVID-19. This specimen consisted of CD4+ T cells from blood, cultured in vitro, obtained about 7 months after SARS-CoV-2 vaccination.

The CDR3 nucleotides read TGTGCCAGCATCCCCACCGGGGGCCCCGGGGAGCTGTTTTTT. Its protein product is CASIPTGGPGELFF. The chain joins TRBV6-1 to TRBJ2-2; perhaps D is TRBD1 or TRBD2 (6 bases each). This CDR3 is built from 14 residues. CDR1 MNHNS and CDR2 SASEGT come from the germline V gene. V gave up 7 bases and J gave up 6 bases, with 15 bases separating them.